Included here is one T cell receptor (beta chain) sequence, with context. What it binds is not known. The data derive from a study of T cell responses to AZD1222 COVID-19 vaccine. Points from the study as a whole: Only a handful of AZD1222 recipients, more than five in all, had baseline seropositivity. Once two AZD1222 doses were given, Spike-specific TCR breadth and depth went up. Across spike, vaccine-associated CD4 TCRs were found, dominant at 160-218 and 743-854.

TCRdb's copy holds only in-frame clones and misses some; the assay was immunoSEQ multiplex PCR. The sample lists 60,000 or so clones; 70% to 85% were seen once. The TCR sequence derives from an adult in good health. The source was peripheral blood, collected on day 0 of AZD1222 vaccination.

For the CDR3, the DNA is TGTGCCAGCAGTTATAAGGCGACAGGGTTGAATTCACCCCTCCACTTT. It encodes CASSYKATGLNSPLHF. This rearrangement joins TRBV6-5 to TRBJ1-6, with 7 bases that match TRBD1. With 3 bases clipped from V and 7 bases from J, the junction kept 9 bases outside the gene matches. CDR1 is MNHEY and CDR2 is SVGAGI in the germline V gene. The CDR3 extends over 16 amino acids.